The 8 T cell receptor beta chains given below trace back to one sample, sequenced in a study of breast tumors, draining lymph nodes, adjacent tissues. TCRdb analysed the multiplex PCR reads with MiXCR anew, one entry per CDR3 protein. The table shows about 21,000 distinct CDR3 sequences, with about two fifths occurring only once. Sequencing used breast tumor tissue. The receptors were gathered from a female donor with breast cancer. Some clones in this sample may be carry-over from other donors' samples.

The J gene is TRBJ2-5, the V gene TRBV7-9; 12 nucleotides match TRBD2. The CDR3 is made up of 17 amino acids. V gave up 5 bases and J gave up 4 bases; unmatched junction bases: 11. Germline loops: CDR1 SEHNR, CDR2 FQNEAQ (reference sequence). CDR3 loop: CASSPRTSGIDAETQYF. The DNA of the CDR3 is TGTGCCAGCAGCCCCCGGACTAGCGGGATCGATGCAGAGACCCAGTACTTC.

This clonotype was counted ten times or more. This sequence joins TRBV6-6 and TRBJ2-3, with a weak D call TRBD2 (6 bases). Germline lookup yields CDR1 MNHNY and CDR2 SVGAGI (reference sequence). The CDR3 has 18 residues. The ends were cut back, 2 bases at V and 2 bases at J, with 20 bases in the middle. The CDR3 sequence: CASSYQLIAGSPTDTQYF. CDR3 nucleotide sequence: TGTGCCAGCAGTTACCAATTGATCGCCGGGAGTCCCACAGATACGCAGTATTTT.

This clonotype has a handful of counts. The chain recombines TRBV7-9 with TRBJ1-6; no definite D call. The germline CDR1 and CDR2 sequences are SEHNR and FQNEAQ (reference sequence). V dropped 2 bases and J dropped 9 bases, with 14 bases sitting between them. The CDR3 consists of 15 residues. The CDR3 sequence is CASSLMQGDSSPLHF. The CDR3 region has the DNA TGTGCCAGCAGCTTAATGCAAGGCGATAGTTCACCCCTCCACTTT.

Only one count was recorded for this clonotype. The V gene is TRBV7-9, the J gene TRBJ2-3; 11 bases line up with TRBD2. CDR3 length equals 16 residues. In germline, CDR1 is SEHNR, CDR2 FQNEAQ (reference sequence). The J segment lost 1 base and the V segment lost 4 bases, leaving 4 bases of the junction unmatched. CDR3 residues: CASSYPGLAGTDTQYF. CDR3 nucleotides: TGTGCCAGCAGCTATCCGGGACTAGCGGGCACAGATACGCAGTATTTT.

On this clonotype itself: A read error is possible here, since a much larger clone lies one base away. CDR3 bases: TGTGCCAGCAGCGTAGTAGCGGGGGAGCGCTATACGCCGTATTTT. As protein: CASSVVAGERYTPYF. The chain has TRBV9 and TRBJ2-3; 9 bases are shared with TRBD2. CDR1 is SGDLS and CDR2 is YYNGEE in the germline V gene. There are 15 residues in the CDR3.

This clonotype turned up a few times. J is TRBJ2-2 and V is TRBV30, with 7 positions matching TRBD1. V gave up 4 bases and J gave up 4 bases; unmatched junction bases: 9. The CDR3 totals 15 residues. Germline CDR1 is GTSNPN and CDR2 is SVGIG (reference sequence). CDR3 sequence (DNA): TGTGCCTGGATCGACGGGACAGTAAGCACCGGGGAGCTGTTTTTT. As protein: CAWIDGTVSTGELFF.

There are many counts of this clonotype. V usage is TRBV5-4 and J usage is TRBJ1-4; unclear D gene. The V gene lost 1 base and the J gene lost 8 bases, with 12 bases spanning the gap. The CDR3 covers 14 residues. The germline CDR1 and CDR2 sequences are SGHNT and YYREEE (reference sequence). The CDR3 reads CASSLTETAEKLFF. In DNA form, the CDR3 reads TGTGCCAGCAGCTTGACAGAAACTGCGGAAAAACTGTTTTTT.

This clonotype was counted once. The rearrangement links TRBV2 to TRBJ1-4; possible D gene TRBD1, 6 bases. CDR1 is SNHLY, CDR2 FYNNEI, per germline. This CDR3 is 17 amino acids long. The V gene lost 8 bases and the J gene lost 0 bases, with 19 bases spanning the gap. CDR3 loop: CASGGPNSLPTNEKLFF. DNA for the CDR3: TGTGCCAGCGGGGGGCCAAATTCCCTTCCAACTAATGAAAAACTGTTTTTT. Filled out from reference TRBV2 and TRBJ1-4, the complete variable domain reads EPEVTQTPSHQVTQMGQEVILRCVPISNHLYFYWYRQILGQKVEFLVSFYNNEISEKSEIFDDQFSVERPDGSNFTLKIRSTKLEDSAMYFCASGGPNSLPTNEKLFFGSGTQLSVL.